A selection of T cell receptor beta chains follows, all from one sample in a study of blood T cells in healthy people across ages. TCRdb reanalysed the 5' RACE reads using MiXCR and keeps one entry per CDR3 protein. In the table there are 710,000 or so distinct CDR3 sequences, around 32% of which are singletons. The sample was blood. The source is an elderly woman in good health. Both conserved end residues are trimmed from each CDR3. Part of the rows lack a size; the others show once, few, many or a class for expanded clones.

clone_size: -; v_call: TRBV20-1; cdr3_aa: SARSRSSHNEQF
clone_size: many; v_call: TRBV20-1; cdr3_aa: SAYGEWGYT
clone_size: many; v_call: TRBV3-1; cdr3_aa: ASSQPAGGPDTQY
clone_size: many; v_call: TRBV15; cdr3_aa: ATSISTGGADTQY
clone_size: many; v_call: TRBV12-5; cdr3_aa: ASGLSLGQGGNEQF
clone_size: few; v_call: TRBV30; cdr3_aa: AWSVYTGFNTGELF
clone_size: -; v_call: TRBV7-9; cdr3_aa: ASSSFGQGSWGQETQY
clone_size: many; v_call: TRBV20-1; cdr3_aa: SAEIVTGDIDTQY
clone_size: -; v_call: TRBV13; cdr3_aa: ASSPQLAGGTNTGELF
clone_size: many; v_call: TRBV7-8; cdr3_aa: ASSFNRGSTDTQY
clone_size: many; v_call: TRBV7-9; cdr3_aa: ASSRSGGALYNEQF
clone_size: many; v_call: TRBV27; cdr3_aa: ASSSRGNPINQETQY
clone_size: many; v_call: TRBV10-3; cdr3_aa: AVTLGAGNYGYT
clone_size: -; v_call: TRBV4-3; cdr3_aa: ASSQDSEDGNEKLF
clone_size: -; v_call: TRBV5-5; cdr3_aa: ASVWAGGTEAF
clone_size: few; v_call: TRBV30; cdr3_aa: AWSVLRNTEAF
clone_size: -; v_call: TRBV20-1; cdr3_aa: SASRQVLSSGTEAF
clone_size: once; v_call: TRBV30; cdr3_aa: AWRRQENTGELF